This T cell receptor beta chain comes out of a study of siplizumab effects on memory and regulatory T cells. The CDR3 runs 12 residues. From germline, CDR1 is SQVTM and CDR2 ANQGSEA. V was pared by 3 bases and J by 5 bases, with 4 bases of the junction left unmatched. Produced via immunoSEQ multiplex PCR; TCRdb's table is partial and in-frame only. The sample consists of about 120,000 clones, around 93% of them appearing once. The chain couples TRBV29-1 to TRBJ2-7; 7 bases fit TRBD2. The clonotype was recovered from a human donor in good health. The sample comprised non-Treg CD4+ T cells sorted from blood. CDR3 nucleotide sequence: TGCAGCGTTGACATTGCGGGGGACGAGCAGTACTTC. Translated, it gives CSVDIAGDEQYF.